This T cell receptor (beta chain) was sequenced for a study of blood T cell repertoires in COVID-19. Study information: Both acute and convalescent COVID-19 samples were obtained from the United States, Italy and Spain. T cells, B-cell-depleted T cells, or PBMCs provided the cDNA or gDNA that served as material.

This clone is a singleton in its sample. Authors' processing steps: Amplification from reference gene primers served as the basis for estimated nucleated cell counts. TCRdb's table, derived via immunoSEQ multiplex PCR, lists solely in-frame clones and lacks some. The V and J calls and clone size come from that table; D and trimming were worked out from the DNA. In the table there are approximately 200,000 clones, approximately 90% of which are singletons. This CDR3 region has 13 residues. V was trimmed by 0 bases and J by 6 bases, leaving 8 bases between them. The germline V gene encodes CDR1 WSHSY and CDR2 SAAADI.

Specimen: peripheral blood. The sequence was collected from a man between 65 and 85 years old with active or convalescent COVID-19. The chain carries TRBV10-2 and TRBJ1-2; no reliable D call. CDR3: CASSESGGNGYTF. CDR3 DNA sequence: TGCGCCAGCAGTGAGTCTGGAGGGAATGGCTACACCTTC.